This TCR beta chain was recorded in a study of early T cells in non-severe SARS-CoV-2 infection. Overall study results and limits: A preference for anti-spike CD8 responses marked VDJdb matching, which missed private and CD4 specificities.

The sample holds many counts of this clonotype. The antigen remains unidentified. Individual cDNA molecules received unique molecular identifiers during library preparation. TCRdb called the 5' RACE reads again in MiXCR, with one record for every CDR3 protein. The profile shows 45,000 to 50,000 distinct CDR3 sequences, about 6.5% of them singletons. The germline V gene has CDR1 SGHDN and CDR2 FVKESK. The CDR3 contains 13 residues. Losses at the gene ends were 5 bases for V and 4 bases for J; bases not matched to a gene: 2. This clonotype originated in an adult who was a healthcare worker with PCR-confirmed SARS-CoV-2 infection or an uninfected control (not recorded which). The sample here was whole blood, taken at baseline. The chain employs TRBV14 and TRBJ2-7; 10 bases map to TRBD1. The CDR3 DNA sequence: TGTGCCAGCAGCGGGGGACAGGGGTACGAGCAGTACTTC. Protein sequence: CASSGGQGYEQYF.